The clone carrying this T cell receptor beta chain was detected ten times or more. These data originate in a study of shared clonotypes between healthy human individuals. The V end was cut by 3 bases, the J end by 1 base, with 6 bases between. CDR3 length: 13 amino acids. Germline CDR1 SGHTA, CDR2 FQGNSA. Deep was the level at which the assay was run. Profiled with immunoSEQ multiplex PCR; TCRdb holds only in-frame clones, not every one. The table records 500,000 to 650,000 clones, around 76% of them present only once. The J gene is TRBJ1-1, the V gene TRBV7-2; D call uncertain. The source of this sequence is a woman between 40 and 55 years old in good health. Some clones in this sample may be carry-over from other donors' samples. Input material: PBMCs. The CDR3 region is CASSFMPNTEAFF. CDR3 nucleotide sequence: TGTGCCAGCAGCTTCATGCCGAACACTGAAGCTTTCTTT.